The 26 T cell receptor beta chains below all came from one sample that was sequenced in a study of Graves' ophthalmopathy and Graves' hyperthyroidism. TCR beta CDR3 amplification used RNA transcripts. The first round was an RT-PCR with HTBI primers, and the second round was a multiplex PCR. TCRdb itself ran the multiplex PCR reads through MiXCR, one entry per CDR3 protein. The repertoire holds 200,000 to 250,000 distinct CDR3 sequences, under 25% seen once, with about 46% in the top ten. Sequenced material: peripheral blood. All receptors derive from a woman aged 50 to 60 with Graves' ophthalmopathy.

V usage is TRBV6-5 and J usage is TRBJ1-2; tentatively, D is TRBD1 (5 bases). Germline CDR1 is MNHEY and CDR2 is SVGAGI. Trimming pared 2 bases from V and 8 bases from J, leaving 18 bases between. CDR3 length: 15 amino acids. The CDR3 spells CASSYRGQGGQGYTF. CDR3 in DNA: TGTGCCAGCAGTTACCGCGGACAAGGAGGTCAAGGCTACACCTTC.

This clonotype was found many times. This chain connects TRBV7-2 to TRBJ2-7; 7 nucleotides agree with TRBD2. CDR1 is SGHTA and CDR2 is FQGNSA in the germline V gene. Trimming at V came to 3 bases and at J to 6 bases, leaving 5 bases not matched to a gene. This CDR3 is 13 amino acids long. The DNA of the CDR3 is TGTGCCAGCAGCTTTTTTGCGGGAGTCGAGCAGTACTTC. Amino acid sequence: CASSFFAGVEQYF.

This clonotype was seen only a few times. The chain is built from TRBV11-2 and TRBJ2-7, with D possibly matching TRBD2 (6 bases). This CDR3 has 14 residues. V lost 4 bases and J lost 6, with 16 bases in between. Germline V gene data show CDR1 as SGHAT and CDR2 as FQNNGV. CDR3 residues: CASSSSPAGREQYF. In DNA, the CDR3 is TGTGCCAGCAGCTCTTCCCCGGCGGGGCGCGAGCAGTACTTC.

This clonotype has at least ten counts. The CDR3 region is CASSLSPSVGGTQYF. DNA for the CDR3: TGTGCCAGCAGTTTATCGCCTAGCGTGGGGGGGACCCAGTACTTC. V gene TRBV27 combines with J gene TRBJ2-5; tentative D call: TRBD2 (6 bases). From germline, CDR1 is MNHEY and CDR2 SMNVEV (reference sequence). Trimming took off 0 bases at V and 7 bases at J, with 15 bases between the two ends. The CDR3 loop spans 15 amino acids.

The chain recombines TRBV24-1 with TRBJ2-7, with TRBD1 identical over 7 bases. The junction had 5 bases not matched to a gene; V was cut back by 3 bases and J by 1 base. CDR3 length equals 15 residues. CDR1 is KGHDR, CDR2 SFDVKD, per germline. The CDR3 reads CATSDPTGESYEQYF. CDR3 sequence (DNA): TGTGCCACCAGTGATCCTACAGGGGAGTCCTACGAGCAGTACTTC.

Only a few counts were recorded for this clonotype. The CDR3 DNA sequence: TGCGCCAGCAGCCAATCTCATGGCATGGCGGGGGCCACGACCGGGGAGCTGTTTTTT. Its protein is CASSQSHGMAGATTGELFF. The J gene is TRBJ2-2, the V gene TRBV4-1, with D tentatively TRBD2 (7 bases). With 2 bases removed from V and 5 bases from J, the gap between germline ends came to 24 bases. Germline CDR1 MGHRA, CDR2 YSYEKL. The CDR3 spans 19 residues.

This clonotype was detected many times. The CDR3 sequence: CSAREDNNQPQHF. CDR3 bases: TGCAGTGCTAGAGAAGACAATAATCAGCCCCAGCATTTT. This chain uses TRBV20-1 with TRBJ1-5; D call uncertain. Between the trimmed V and J ends, which lost 0 bases and 4 bases, there was a span of 7 bases. The CDR3 loop spans 13 amino acids. Germline V gene lookup returns CDR1 DFQATT and CDR2 SNEGSKA (reference sequence).

This clonotype came up many times. The rearrangement links TRBV2 to TRBJ1-1; 8 positions agree with TRBD1. CDR3 length equals 14 residues. Germline trimming cut 3 bases from V and 3 bases from J; bases unmatched to any gene: 3. Looked up from germline, CDR1 is SNHLY and CDR2 is FYNNEI. The CDR3 region is CASSEDRAYTEAFF. In DNA, the CDR3 is TGTGCCAGCAGTGAGGACAGGGCTTACACTGAAGCTTTCTTT.

This clonotype was detected ten times or more. V usage is TRBV19 and J usage is TRBJ1-5, with TRBD1 as a possible D gene (6 bases). V was clipped by 2 bases and J by 6 bases, with 17 bases between them. The germline V gene has CDR1 LNHDA and CDR2 SQIVND (reference sequence). This CDR3 region has 16 residues. The CDR3 sequence: CASSISHRAMAQPQHF. CDR3 DNA sequence: TGTGCCAGTAGTATATCCCACAGGGCCATGGCTCAGCCCCAGCATTTT.

This clonotype was found a few times. A much larger clonotype is one base distant, so this may be a read error. The chain joins TRBV11-2 to TRBJ2-2, with a tentative D call TRBD1 (6 bases). The CDR3 has 16 residues. V shed 6 bases and J shed 0 bases, with 14 bases lying between them. The germline V gene has CDR1 SGHAT and CDR2 FQNNGV. CDR3 bases: TGTGCCAGCAGTACAGACAGGCCGTCGAACACCGGGGAGCTGTTTTTT. It is translated as CASSTDRPSNTGELFF.

This clonotype was observed at least ten times. V and J are TRBV7-9 and TRBJ1-1; 7 bases agree with TRBD1. The CDR3 length is 13 residues. V dropped 2 bases and J dropped 4; count of bases not matched to a gene: 1. Looked up from germline, CDR1 is SEHNR and CDR2 is FQNEAQ (reference sequence). The CDR3 coding sequence is TGTGCCAGCAGCTTACGACAGGGCACTGAAGCTTTCTTT. Amino acid sequence: CASSLRQGTEAFF.

This clonotype showed up many times. V gene TRBV2 combines with J gene TRBJ1-1; D gene uncertain. The CDR3 has 11 residues. Germline CDR1 and CDR2: SNHLY and FYNNEI. The ends were cut back, 4 bases at V and 5 bases at J, with 5 bases in the middle. The chain's CDR3 is CASSVLTEAFF. CDR3 sequence (DNA): TGTGCCAGCAGTGTTCTGACTGAAGCTTTCTTT.

In its sample, this clonotype was seen a few times. A much larger clone differs from this one at a single base, so this may be a read error. V and J are TRBV27 and TRBJ2-7; TRBD2 might be the D (6 bases). The V end was cut by 2 bases, the J end by 4 bases, with 18 bases between. This CDR3 region has 16 residues. The germline gives CDR1 MNHEY, CDR2 SMNVEV (reference sequence). CDR3 nucleotide sequence: TGTGCCAGCAGTTTAGCAGTGGGAGGATTGGTATACGAGCAGTACTTC. Its translation is CASSLAVGGLVYEQYF.

V and J are TRBV7-8 and TRBJ2-7; D could derive from TRBD1 or TRBD2 (6 bases each). The V end lost 2 bases, the J end lost 3 bases, and 14 bases lay between the germline ends. The CDR3 length is 15 residues. Germline V gene sequence: CDR1 SGHVS, CDR2 FQNEAQ. The CDR3 region is CASSLYGGAVYEQYF. The CDR3 region has the DNA TGTGCCAGCAGCTTATACGGGGGCGCGGTCTACGAGCAGTACTTC.

The chain carries TRBV5-6 and TRBJ2-5; D remains ambiguous. The CDR3 loop spans 14 amino acids. V lost 1 base to trimming and J lost 2 bases, with 9 bases between them. Per germline, CDR1 SGHDT and CDR2 YYEEEE. The CDR3 DNA sequence: TGTGCCAGCAGCTTGCCAGCGCGTCAAGAGACCCAGTACTTC. Its protein product is CASSLPARQETQYF. Using reference TRBV5-6 and TRBJ2-5 for the parts outside the CDR3, the full variable domain is DAGVTQSPTHLIKTRGQQVTLRCSPKSGHDTVSWYQQALGQGPQFIFQYYEEEERQRGNFPDRFSGHQFPNYSSELNVNALLLGDSALYLCASSLPARQETQYFGPGTRLLVL.

This clonotype was counted ten times or more. The V call is TRBV12-3 or TRBV12-4, the J call TRBJ1-1; D ambiguous. The CDR3 consists of 14 residues. The V gene lost 2 bases and the J gene lost 3 bases, with 10 bases spanning the gap. CDR3 nucleotide sequence: TGTGCCAGCAGTTTAAGGGCCGGGGACACTGAAGCTTTCTTT. Translated: CASSLRAGDTEAFF.

This clonotype appeared many times. The chain links TRBV28 to TRBJ1-1; 9 nucleotides line up with TRBD1. Germline CDR1 reads MDHEN; CDR2 reads SYDVKM. V lost 6 bases, J lost 5 bases, and 10 bases stayed unmatched. CDR3 size: 15 residues. DNA of the CDR3: TGTGCCAGCAGCCGGGGACAGGGAACGAGAACTGAAGCTTTCTTT. This gives the protein CASSRGQGTRTEAFF.

This clonotype was counted ten times or more. The J gene is TRBJ1-5, the V gene TRBV24-1; D is undetermined. Looked up from germline, CDR1 is KGHDR and CDR2 is SFDVKD. The V gene lost 7 bases and the J gene lost 4 bases, with 7 bases spanning the gap. The CDR3 is made up of 12 amino acids. Here the CDR3 reads CATSDSNQPQHF. DNA of the CDR3: TGTGCCACCAGCGACTCTAATCAGCCCCAGCATTTT.

This clonotype was seen more than once but under ten times. J is TRBJ1-2 and V is TRBV3-1; D is undetermined. The V gene lost 1 base and the J gene lost 7 bases, with 10 bases spanning the gap. The germline V gene encodes CDR1 LGHDT and CDR2 YNNKEL (reference sequence). This CDR3 contains 13 residues. DNA for the CDR3: TGTGCCAGCAGCCAAGCTGAGGGCTTTGGCTACACCTTC. Translated, it gives CASSQAEGFGYTF.

In this sample, this clonotype turned up many times. V and J are TRBV18 and TRBJ2-7, with D unclear. Germline CDR1 reads KGHSH; CDR2 reads LQKENI. Trimming cost V 2 bases and J 5 bases, with 7 bases left between them. The CDR3 length is 12 residues. Here the CDR3 DNA reads TGTGCCAGCTCACCAAACAGCCACGAGCAGTACTTC. Residues: CASSPNSHEQYF.

This clonotype was counted between two and nine times. The chain is built from TRBV5-5 and TRBJ1-2; unclear D gene. With 1 base removed from V and 4 bases from J, the gap between germline ends came to 14 bases. CDR1 and CDR2 from the germline V gene are SGHKS and YYEKEE (reference sequence). This CDR3 is 15 amino acids long. This chain's CDR3 is CASSLPPTELYGYTF. CDR3 DNA sequence: TGTGCCAGCAGCTTGCCTCCAACGGAGCTCTATGGCTACACCTTC.

J is TRBJ1-5 and V is TRBV20-1; the match to TRBD1 covers 7 bases. The CDR3 is 12 residues long. Losses at the gene ends were 7 bases for V and 5 bases for J; bases not matched to a gene: 5. Germline-derived CDR1 and CDR2 are DFQATT and SNEGSKA (reference sequence). The CDR3 nucleotides read TGCAGTGTTGAGCAGGGGGATCAGCCCCAGCATTTT. The encoded protein is CSVEQGDQPQHF.

In its sample, this clonotype was seen a few times. This chain joins TRBV27 and TRBJ2-2; TRBD1 is a possible D gene (5 bases). Germline V gene lookup returns CDR1 MNHEY and CDR2 SMNVEV (reference sequence). The V and J ends lost 6 bases and 5 bases respectively, with 28 bases between them. This CDR3 has 19 residues. CDR3 region: CASSDRDPGFPMETGELFF. The CDR3, as DNA: TGTGCCAGCAGCGACCGAGATCCAGGGTTCCCTATGGAAACCGGGGAGCTGTTTTTT.

V and J are TRBV30 and TRBJ2-5, with D perhaps TRBD2 (6 bases). This CDR3 contains 12 residues. Trimming removed 5 bases from V and 1 base from J, with 8 bases in between. Germline values: CDR1 GTSNPN, CDR2 SVGIG (reference sequence). The CDR3 here is CAWREIQETQYF. In DNA form, the CDR3 reads TGTGCCTGGCGGGAGATCCAAGAGACCCAGTACTTC.

Details on this clonotype: This clone may be a read error of a much larger clone one base away. V and J are TRBV7-2 and TRBJ2-2; 10 bases fit TRBD2. V lost 5 bases to trimming and J lost 6 bases; unmatched junction nucleotides: 6. The CDR3 runs to 15 residues. Germline lookup yields CDR1 SGHTA and CDR2 FQGNSA. CDR3 sequence: CASSEGLASAGELFF. The CDR3 nucleotides are TGTGCCAGCAGCGAGGGACTAGCGTCGGCCGGGGAGCTGTTTTTT.

This clonotype occurred many times. The rearrangement links TRBV12-3 or TRBV12-4 to TRBJ1-5, with a possible D match to TRBD1 (5 bases). This CDR3 is 16 amino acids long. Trimming removed 6 bases from V and 5 bases from J, with 20 bases in between. CDR3 nucleotides: TGTGCCAGCAGCCAAGGGGACGGTACCCTTTATCAGCCCCAGCATTTT. It codes for CASSQGDGTLYQPQHF.